This TCR beta chain stems from a study of human T cells and chemical hapten exposure. The time point was: patch test 1, 2 weeks after DPC sensitization. Noted treatment: therapeutic diphenylcyclopropenone sensitization with weekly scalp DPC. Unfractionated whole blood yielded the extracted total RNA. TCRdb called the RACE reads again in MiXCR, with one record for every CDR3 protein. Of about 360,000 distinct CDR3 sequences detected, approximately 4.4% appear once; the ten largest clones hold about 2.2%. The receptor comes from a woman aged 45-65 years with alopecia areata. Some clones in this sample may be carry-over from other donors' samples. Specimen: whole blood, collected in connection with sensitization to the hapten diphenylcyclopropenone (DPC).

The CDR3 loop reads CASSFGGANTEAFF. CDR3 in DNA: TGTGCCAGCAGCTTCGGTGGTGCTAACACTGAAGCTTTCTTT. V usage is TRBV7-3 and J usage is TRBJ1-1; D is uncertain. Germline values: CDR1 SGHTA, CDR2 FQGTGA. The germline V and J ends were trimmed by 3 bases and 2 bases, with 10 bases remaining between them. The CDR3 length is 14 residues.